The 16 T cell receptor beta chains below were found in one sample sequenced in a study of OX40 agonist ivuxolimab in advanced cancers. Assay: immunoSEQ multiplex PCR; the TCRdb copy retains only in-frame clones and omits some. The profile shows about 15,000 clones, approximately 93% of them singletons. The sample in question was CD4+ or CD8+ T cells sorted from blood, obtained in a trial of the OX40 agonist ivuxolimab. The receptors were sampled from an adult with an advanced solid tumor such as melanoma, head and neck, liver or kidney cancer.

V gene TRBV4-3 combines with J gene TRBJ2-7, with D perhaps matching TRBD2 (5 bases). Germline CDR1 is LGHNA and CDR2 is YSLEER. V was shortened by 3 bases and J by 1 base, with 13 bases between the two germline ends. The CDR3 has 15 residues. In DNA, the CDR3 is TGCGCCAGCAGCCAGGCTGCTGGACTTTCCTACGAGCAGTACTTC. It encodes CASSQAAGLSYEQYF.

The J gene is TRBJ1-2, the V gene TRBV7-2; 7 nucleotides line up with TRBD1. Germline CDR1 is SGHTA and CDR2 is FQGNSA. Losses at the gene ends were 1 base for V and 2 bases for J; bases not matched to a gene: 4. The CDR3 spans 15 residues. The CDR3 DNA follows: TGTGCCAGCAGCTTAGGGGACAGCGTAAACTATGGCTACACCTTC. Translation gives CASSLGDSVNYGYTF.

The chain uses TRBV7-9 and TRBJ2-3, with D tentatively TRBD2 (6 bases). Trimming removed 5 bases from V and 1 base from J, with 16 bases in between. The V gene's germline CDR1 is SEHNR and CDR2 FQNEAQ (reference sequence). The CDR3 runs to 16 residues. CDR3 residues: CASSPRRGEGTDTQYF. CDR3 nucleotides: TGTGCCAGCAGCCCTCGGCGGGGAGAGGGCACAGATACGCAGTATTTT. Variable domain in full (rest from reference TRBV7-9 and TRBJ2-3): DTGVSQNPRHKITKRGQNVTFRCDPISEHNRLYWYRQTLGQGPEFLTYFQNEAQLEKSRLLSDRFSAERPKGSFSTLEIQRTEQGDSAMYLCASSPRRGEGTDTQYFGPGTRLTVL.

The V call is TRBV7-5, the J call TRBJ1-6. TRBV7-5 is a listed pseudogene. This CDR3 comprises 18 residues. The CDR3 bases are TGTGTCAGAAGCTTAGTAGGCCTTTTACCCCAAGGAAATTCACCCCTCCACTTT. Encoded protein: CVRSLVGLLPQGNSPLHF.

The V call is TRBV6-5, the J call TRBJ2-1; no clear D gene. The CDR3 totals 11 residues. Germline assignment: CDR1 MNHEY and CDR2 SVGAGI. The V end lost 2 bases, the J end lost 9 bases, and 5 bases lay between the germline ends. The CDR3 sequence is CASSYLGEQFF. In DNA form, the CDR3 reads TGTGCCAGCAGTTACCTGGGTGAGCAGTTCTTC.

This clone has a handful of counts. The chain is built from TRBV9 and TRBJ2-7; D is unclear. V lost 0 bases and J 0 bases, leaving 10 bases between the germline ends. The V gene's germline CDR1 is SGDLS and CDR2 YYNGEE. This CDR3 is 15 amino acids long. CDR3 DNA sequence: TGTGCCAGCAGCGTAGATAGGAGCAGCTCCTACGAGCAGTACTTC. Protein: CASSVDRSSSYEQYF.

In its sample, this clone was seen once. The chain carries TRBV6-5 and TRBJ2-3, with 8 bases aligning to TRBD1. V lost 5 bases, J lost 4 bases, and 5 bases stayed unmatched. CDR1 is MNHEY, CDR2 SVGAGI, per germline. The CDR3 is 14 amino acids. The CDR3 DNA follows: TGTGCCAGCAGTCCCGACAGGGGAGCAGATACGCAGTATTTT. As protein: CASSPDRGADTQYF.

The chain joins TRBV28 to TRBJ1-2; tentatively, D is TRBD1 (5 bases). Trimming shortened V by 6 bases and J by 8 bases, and 28 bases separated the two germline ends. Germline V gives CDR1 MDHEN, CDR2 SYDVKM. CDR3 length: 17 residues. CDR3 sequence (DNA): TGTGCCAGCAGCAAGCCTGGGGCAGGACCCGGGTCTAGGGGCTACACCTTC. This encodes CASSKPGAGPGSRGYTF.

CDR3 coding DNA: TGTGCCAGCAGCCTCATAGCGGGAGGTTCTAATGAGCAGTTCTTC. It encodes CASSLIAGGSNEQFF. The genes are TRBV7-3 and TRBJ2-1; TRBD2 matches 10 bases. CDR3 length: 15 amino acids. Germline values: CDR1 SGHTA, CDR2 FQGTGA. V was pared by 5 bases and J by 7 bases, with 8 bases of the junction left unmatched.

This chain joins TRBV6-5 and TRBJ2-7; D possibly corresponds to TRBD2 (5 bases). The CDR3 contains 12 residues. The V gene's germline CDR1 is MNHEY and CDR2 SVGAGI. The CDR3 sequence is CGSGRESYEQYF. The CDR3 region has the DNA TGTGGAAGCGGACGCGAGTCCTACGAGCAGTACTTC.

V and J are TRBV11-2 and TRBJ2-2; TRBD2 aligns across 8 bases. After removal of 1 base from V and 3 bases from J, the junction contained 1 base not matched to a gene. Germline CDR1 SGHAT, CDR2 FQNNGV. The CDR3 is 15 residues long. DNA for the CDR3: TGTGCCAGCAGCTTAGGGCGGGGGGACACCGGGGAGCTGTTTTTT. Protein product: CASSLGRGDTGELFF.

The rearrangement joins TRBV5-1 to TRBJ2-5; 10 bases align to TRBD1. Germline CDR1 and CDR2: SGHRS and YFSETQ. V was clipped by 5 bases and J by 1 base; unmatched bases: 11. CDR3 size: 17 residues. CDR3 DNA sequence: TGCGCCAGCAGTTTTCCTCCCCGGGACAGGGGCCAAGAGACCCAGTACTTC. Translation: CASSFPPRDRGQETQYF.

The rearrangement joins TRBV9 to TRBJ2-7, with TRBD2 as a possible D gene (6 bases). Germline V gene sequence: CDR1 SGDLS, CDR2 YYNGEE. This CDR3 contains 14 residues. V was cut by 3 bases and J by 3 bases, with 13 bases left in between. The CDR3 bases are TGTGCCAGCAGCGCTGCAACCGGGAGCTACGAGCAGTACTTC. Its translation: CASSAATGSYEQYF. The complete variable domain, with remaining parts taken from reference TRBV9 and TRBJ2-7, reads DSGVTQTPKHLITATGQRVTLRCSPRSGDLSVYWYQQSLDQGLQFLIQYYNGEERAKGNILERFSAQQFPDLHSELNLSSLELGDSALYFCASSAATGSYEQYFGPGTRLTVT.

This rearrangement joins TRBV19 to TRBJ2-1, with 8 positions matching TRBD2. CDR3 size: 18 residues. Germline V lookup: CDR1 LNHDA, CDR2 SQIVND (reference sequence). V trimming: 5 bases; J trimming: 4 bases; junction bases outside the gene matches: 16. The CDR3 bases are TGTGCCAGTAGTGCCCCACCTCTGTCCGCGGGGGGTTACAATGAGCAGTTCTTC. It codes for CASSAPPLSAGGYNEQFF.

This rearrangement joins TRBV30 to TRBJ2-7; 10 bases line up with TRBD1. V gave up 0 bases and J gave up 7 bases; unmatched junction bases: 6. The germline V gene has CDR1 GTSNPN and CDR2 SVGIG (reference sequence). The CDR3 has 14 residues. DNA of the CDR3: TGTGCCTGGAGTGTAGGGACAGGGGATGGGGAGCAGTACTTC. Protein: CAWSVGTGDGEQYF.

The chain links TRBV7-8 to TRBJ1-1, with D uncertain. V was shortened by 1 base and J by 11 bases, with 14 bases between the two germline ends. Germline CDR1 SGHVS, CDR2 FQNEAQ. The CDR3 length is 13 residues. The CDR3 spells CASSLVVATGAFF. The CDR3 DNA reads as TGTGCCAGCAGCTTAGTGGTGGCTACGGGGGCTTTCTTT.